A selection of T cell receptor beta chains follows, all from one sample in a study of blood T cell repertoires in COVID-19. The repertoire was sequenced with immunoSEQ multiplex PCR; TCRdb's copy has only in-frame clones and lacks some. In the table there are 75,000 to 90,000 clones, roughly 88% of which are singletons. The sequenced material came from peripheral blood. All receptors come from a man older than 75 with acute or convalescent COVID-19. Each CDR3 is given with its conserved first and last residue. D genes are given only for firm matches. Clone size is not always given. Where it is, it says once, few, many or a class for expanded clones.

V gene	clone size	D gene	J gene	CDR3 protein	CDR3 DNA
TRBV5-6	once	TRBD1	TRBJ1-5	CASSRRTGSPDYSNQPQHF	TGTGCCAGCAGCCGTCGGACAGGGTCCCCTGATTACAGCAATCAGCCCCAGCATTTT
TRBV7-2	-	-	TRBJ1-1	CASSPRQTGNTEAFF	TGTGCCAGCAGCCCCCGCCAGACGGGGAACACTGAAGCTTTCTTT
TRBV27	-	TRBD2	TRBJ2-3	CASSLNLAGPTDTQYF	TGTGCCAGCAGTTTAAACTTAGCGGGCCCTACAGATACGCAGTATTTT
TRBV5-6	-	-	TRBJ1-2	CASSLGQKYGYTF	TGTGCCAGCAGCTTGGGGCAGAAGTATGGCTACACCTTC
TRBV2	-	TRBD1	TRBJ2-1	CASSGTGFREQFF	TGTGCCAGCAGCGGGACAGGGTTTCGTGAGCAGTTCTTC
TRBV21-1	once	-	TRBJ1-1	CASKTGTPNTEAFF	TGTGCCAGCAAAACCGGGACTCCGAACACTGAAGCTTTCTTT
TRBV24-1	-	-	TRBJ1-2	CATSDNRDGYGYTF	TGTGCCACCAGTGATAACAGGGACGGCTATGGCTACACCTTC
TRBV12-3/TRBV12-4	-	-	TRBJ1-2	CASSLSGVYGYTF	TGTGCCAGCAGTTTATCAGGGGTCTATGGCTACACCTTC
TRBV25-1	-	-	TRBJ2-1	CASSESGGTSNEQFF	TGTGCCAGCAGTGAATCAGGGGGGACTAGCAATGAGCAGTTCTTC
TRBV29-1	-	-	TRBJ1-2	CSVETGVTYGYTF	TGCAGCGTTGAAACAGGAGTTACCTATGGCTACACCTTC
TRBV18	once	-	TRBJ1-5	CASSPPGGFNQPQHF	TGTGCCAGCTCACCACCGGGGGGATTCAATCAGCCCCAGCATTTT
TRBV28	-	-	TRBJ2-5	CASSLLSGTPQETQYF	TGTGCCAGCAGCCTACTTTCCGGGACACCACAAGAGACCCAGTACTTC
TRBV10-3	-	TRBD1	TRBJ1-4	CAISGGQTNEKLFF	TGTGCCATCAGTGGGGGACAGACTAATGAAAAACTGTTTTTT
TRBV10-3	-	-	TRBJ1-2	CATAGGANGYTF	TGTGCCACTGCGGGGGGCGCAAATGGCTACACCTTC
TRBV5-1	-	TRBD1	TRBJ2-7	CASSLGQGFSYEQYF	TGCGCCAGCAGCTTGGGACAGGGGTTTTCCTACGAGCAGTACTTC
TRBV4-1	-	TRBD1	TRBJ1-2	CASSQEGGQGVTGYTF	TGCGCCAGCAGCCAAGAGGGGGGCCAGGGGGTTACAGGCTACACCTTC
TRBV10-3	-	-	TRBJ2-3	CAISERAGSTDTQYF	TGTGCCATCAGTGAAAGAGCGGGTAGCACAGATACGCAGTATTTT
TRBV18	-	TRBD2	TRBJ2-7	CASSQTSGTSYEQYF	TGTGCCAGCTCCCAAACTAGCGGTACCTCCTACGAGCAGTACTTC
TRBV5-4	-	-	TRBJ1-2	CASSFSRGSTNYGYTF	TGTGCCAGCAGCTTTTCCAGGGGATCAACTAACTATGGCTACACCTTC